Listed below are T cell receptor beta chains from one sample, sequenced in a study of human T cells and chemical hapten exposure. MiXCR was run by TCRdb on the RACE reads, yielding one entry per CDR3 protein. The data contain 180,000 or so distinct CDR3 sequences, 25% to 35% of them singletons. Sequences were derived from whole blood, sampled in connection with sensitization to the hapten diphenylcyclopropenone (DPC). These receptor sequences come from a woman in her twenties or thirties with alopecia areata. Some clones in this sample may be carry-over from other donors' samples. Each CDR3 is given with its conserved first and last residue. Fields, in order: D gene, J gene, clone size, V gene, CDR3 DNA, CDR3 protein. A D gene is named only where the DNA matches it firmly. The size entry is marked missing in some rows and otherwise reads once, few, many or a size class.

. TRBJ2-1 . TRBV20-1 TGCAGTGCTAGTGCCCCCAATGAGCAGTTCTTC CSASAPNEQFF
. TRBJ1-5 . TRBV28 TGTGCCAGCAGTTTCGTCGGGGGACCCAATCAGCCCCAGCATTTT CASSFVGGPNQPQHF
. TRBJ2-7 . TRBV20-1 TGCAGTGCTAGAGATGTCGGGCGCGAGCAGTACTTC CSARDVGREQYF
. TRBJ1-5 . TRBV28 TGTGCCAGCAGTCTGGCGCCTCAGCCCCAGCATTTT CASSLAPQPQHF
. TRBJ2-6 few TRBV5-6 TGTGCCAGCAGCTTGTGGGGGTATGGGGCCAACGTCCTGACTTTC CASSLWGYGANVLTF
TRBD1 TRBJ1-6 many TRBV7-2 TGTGCCAGCAGCTTAGGAGACAGGGCTAATTCACCCCTCCACTTT CASSLGDRANSPLHF
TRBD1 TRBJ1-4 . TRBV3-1 TGTGCCAGCAGCCAACAGGGGGATAATGAAAAACTGTTTTTT CASSQQGDNEKLFF
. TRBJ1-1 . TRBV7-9 TGTGCCAGCAGCTTGCAGCGCGTGAACACTGAAGCTTTCTTT CASSLQRVNTEAFF
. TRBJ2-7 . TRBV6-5 TGTGCCAGCATGAGGGATAAGGGCTCCTACGAGCAGTACTTC CASMRDKGSYEQYF
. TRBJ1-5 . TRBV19 TGTGCCAGTAGCCGGGGGATCGATCAGCCCCAGCATTTT CASSRGIDQPQHF
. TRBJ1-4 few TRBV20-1 TGCAGTGCTCTTGCAACTAATGAAAAACTGTTTTTT CSALATNEKLFF
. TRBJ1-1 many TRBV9 TGTGCCAGCAGCGTAGGCGGACCCTCTGAAGCTTTCTTT CASSVGGPSEAFF
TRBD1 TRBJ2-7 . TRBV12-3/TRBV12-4 TGTGCCAGCAGTCCCGGGACAGGGTTTCCCCCCCACGAGCAGTACTTC CASSPGTGFPPHEQYF
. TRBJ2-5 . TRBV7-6 TGTGCCAGCAGCTTAGACGGGCGCCTCCAAGAGACCCAGTACTTC CASSLDGRLQETQYF
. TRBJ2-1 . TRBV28 TGTGCCAGCACTGCCACATCCTACAATGAGCAGTTCTTC CASTATSYNEQFF
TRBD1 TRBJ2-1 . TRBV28 TGTGCCAGCTACTGGACAGGGGGCAATGAGCAGTTCTTC CASYWTGGNEQFF
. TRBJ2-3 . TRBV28 TGTGCCAGTGACTCGGAGGGCACAGATACGCAGTATTTT CASDSEGTDTQYF
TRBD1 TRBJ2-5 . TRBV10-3 TGTGCCATCAGCCGAGACAGGGCCCAAGAGACCCAGTACTTC CAISRDRAQETQYF
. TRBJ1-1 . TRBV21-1 TGTGCCAGCAGCAAAGAGAACACTGAAGCTTTCTTT CASSKENTEAFF
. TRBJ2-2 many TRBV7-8 TGTGCCAGCAGCTTAATTGCGGGGCAAGGCTCCGGGGAGCTGTTTTTT CASSLIAGQGSGELFF
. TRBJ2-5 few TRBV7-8 TGTGCCAGCAGCTTATCGCGGGGCAGAGAGACCCAGTACTTC CASSLSRGRETQYF
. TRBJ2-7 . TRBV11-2 TGTGCCAGCAGCTTAAGGCAGGGGTATGGGGAGCAGTACTTC CASSLRQGYGEQYF
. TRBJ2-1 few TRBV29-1 TGCAGCGTTGAAAGTTATAGCTCCTACAATGAGCAGTTCTTC CSVESYSSYNEQFF
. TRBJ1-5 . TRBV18 TGTGCCAGCTCATCCTCAACCATTCGGCCCCAGCATTTT CASSSSTIRPQHF
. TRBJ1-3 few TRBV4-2 TGTGCCAGCAGCCAAGGTCATGAGGGCCCTGGAAACACCATATATTTT CASSQGHEGPGNTIYF
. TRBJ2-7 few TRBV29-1 TGCAGCGTTGAAGATCGTCGGGGGAGAGCCTACGAGCAGTACTTC CSVEDRRGRAYEQYF
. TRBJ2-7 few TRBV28 TGTGCCAGCAGTTTAGCCCACGAGCAGTACTTC CASSLAHEQYF
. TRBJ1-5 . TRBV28 TGTGCCAGCAGCCCTCACGTAGGGAATAGCAATCAGCCCCAGCATTTT CASSPHVGNSNQPQHF
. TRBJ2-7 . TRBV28 TGTGCCAGCAGTACAAACGGGGACCCAACCTACGAGCAGTACTTC CASSTNGDPTYEQYF
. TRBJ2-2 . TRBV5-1 TGCGCCAGCAGCTTGGCCGTGGAGGCCGGGGAGCTGTTTTTT CASSLAVEAGELFF
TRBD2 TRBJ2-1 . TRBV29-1 TGCAGCGTCGCCTCTTTAGCGGGAGTTCGTCATGAGCAGTTCTTC CSVASLAGVRHEQFF
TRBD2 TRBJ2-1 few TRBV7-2 TGTGCCAGCAGCGTCGGACTAGCGGGAGCTTATCAGTTCTTC CASSVGLAGAYQFF
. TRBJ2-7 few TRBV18 TGTGCCAGCTCACCACCTCAGGTTCGCGAGCAGTACTTC CASSPPQVREQYF
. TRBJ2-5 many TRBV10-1 TGCGCCAGCAGTGAGTCGGTCCAAGAGACCCAGTACTTC CASSESVQETQYF
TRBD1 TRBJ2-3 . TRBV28 TGTGCCAGCAGTTACCAGGGGGCAGATACGCAGTATTTT CASSYQGADTQYF
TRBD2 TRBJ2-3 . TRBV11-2 TGTGCCAGCAGCTCTGTAGCGGGGGGGCGAACAGATACGCAGTATTTT CASSSVAGGRTDTQYF